The clone carrying this TCR beta chain was counted between two and nine times. The data were obtained in a study of blood T cell repertoires in COVID-19. Study summary: Researchers got acute and convalescent COVID-19 samples from the United States, Italy and Spain.

Germline lookup yields CDR1 KGHSH and CDR2 LQKENI. J gave up 6 bases and V 2 bases, and 6 bases lay outside the gene matches. This CDR3 is 15 amino acids long. Cohorts were determined from participant-reported clinical history. Original methodology: Amplification from reference gene primers served as the basis for estimated nucleated cell counts. The table came from immunoSEQ multiplex PCR; TCRdb's copy has only in-frame clones and leaves some out. That table supplies the V and J calls and clone size; D and trimming were determined from the DNA. This sample has approximately 220,000 clones; approximately 89% occur once, and the top ten carry around 4.2%.

This receptor was obtained from a woman aged 25 to 39 with acute COVID-19. Sample: PBMCs or T cells enriched from blood (not recorded which). The chain uses TRBV18 and TRBJ2-1; 8 nucleotides match TRBD2. The CDR3 bases are TGTGCCAGCTCACCAGGCGGGGGGCCCATCAATGAGCAGTTCTTC. This encodes CASSPGGGPINEQFF. Drawing the rest from reference TRBV18 and TRBJ2-1, the complete variable domain is NAGVMQNPRHLVRRRGQEARLRCSPMKGHSHVYWYRQLPEEGLKFMVYLQKENIIDESGMPKERFSAEFPKEGPSILRIQQVVRGDSAAYFCASSPGGGPINEQFFGPGTRLTVL.